This record looks at one TCR beta chain sequence and its context. Its antigen is unidentified. Profiling relied on immunoSEQ multiplex PCR, and the TCRdb table lists in-frame clones only, not all of them. The table includes fewer than 110,000 clones, about 90% detected once. This entry is derived from a study of T cell responses to AZD1222 COVID-19 vaccine. Study-wide results and caveats: Increased Spike-specific TCR breadth and depth were observed after two AZD1222 doses. Only after the peak T cell response were repertoires sampled.

CDR3 length: 16 amino acids. CDR1 is SGHRS and CDR2 is YFSETQ in the germline V gene. Between the trimmed V and J ends, which lost 3 bases and 0 bases, there was a span of 12 bases. The chain joins TRBV5-1 to TRBJ2-2, with TRBD1 as a possible D gene (6 bases). This TCR came from an adult in good health. This specimen consisted of peripheral blood, obtained on day 0 of AZD1222 vaccination. The CDR3 DNA sequence: TGCGCCAGCAGCTCATACGGGACAACGAACACCGGGGAGCTGTTTTTT. Translation: CASSSYGTTNTGELFF.